This TCR beta chain was retrieved from a study of CD4 T cells in relation to SARS-CoV-2 and coronaviruses. Looking at the study overall: TCR beta CDR3s were sequenced after 10-day antigen culture of PBMCs. The negative reference was HIV-1 Nef peptide pool or peptide-free culture. Study-wide findings and caveats: This crossreactivity analysis covered spike protein alone, no other viral proteins.

Method: immunoSEQ multiplex PCR; TCRdb's copy keeps in-frame clones and lacks some. This sample yields approximately 18,000 clones, of which 77% are seen a single time; about 30% belongs to the top ten. Before the COVID-19 pandemic, during about 2010-2018, CD4+ T cells were taken from unexposed donors. After nine to ten days of culture, CD4+ T cells were isolated. As cell numbers allowed, unexposed-donor CD4+ T cells faced SARS-CoV-2 S/N and four cold-coronavirus spikes. Unmatched junction bases numbered 4, after V lost 5 bases and J lost 1 base. This CDR3 has 16 residues. Germline CDR1 and CDR2: SGHRS and YFSETQ. This clone was detected once. Its antigen is still unknown.

This chain links TRBV5-1 with TRBJ2-3; 13 nucleotides align to TRBD2. The sequenced sample consisted of CD4+ T cells from PBMCs, cultured in vitro. The origin of this receptor is a human donor in good health. The CDR3 nucleotides read TGCGCCAGCAGGGATGGGACTAGCGGGGGCACAGATACGCAGTATTTT. Protein sequence: CASRDGTSGGTDTQYF.